This T cell receptor beta chain comes out of a study of blood T cell repertoires in COVID-19. Overall study context: The origin of the acute and convalescent COVID-19 samples was the United States, Italy and Spain.

The CDR3 loop spans 14 amino acids. V lost 2 bases and J lost 7; bases outside the gene matches: 1. Per the germline V gene, CDR1 is MNHEY and CDR2 is SVGAGI. Assay used: immunoSEQ multiplex PCR; TCRdb lists only in-frame clones, some missing. The sample has around 170,000 clones; 90% to 95% are singletons. The source material was peripheral blood. This clonotype was obtained from a man aged 45-65 years with acute or convalescent COVID-19. This sequence joins TRBV6-5 and TRBJ1-4, with 10 bases lining up with TRBD1. The CDR3 is CASSYGTGAEKLFF. CDR3 nucleotide sequence: TGTGCCAGCAGTTACGGGACAGGGGCTGAAAAACTGTTTTTT.